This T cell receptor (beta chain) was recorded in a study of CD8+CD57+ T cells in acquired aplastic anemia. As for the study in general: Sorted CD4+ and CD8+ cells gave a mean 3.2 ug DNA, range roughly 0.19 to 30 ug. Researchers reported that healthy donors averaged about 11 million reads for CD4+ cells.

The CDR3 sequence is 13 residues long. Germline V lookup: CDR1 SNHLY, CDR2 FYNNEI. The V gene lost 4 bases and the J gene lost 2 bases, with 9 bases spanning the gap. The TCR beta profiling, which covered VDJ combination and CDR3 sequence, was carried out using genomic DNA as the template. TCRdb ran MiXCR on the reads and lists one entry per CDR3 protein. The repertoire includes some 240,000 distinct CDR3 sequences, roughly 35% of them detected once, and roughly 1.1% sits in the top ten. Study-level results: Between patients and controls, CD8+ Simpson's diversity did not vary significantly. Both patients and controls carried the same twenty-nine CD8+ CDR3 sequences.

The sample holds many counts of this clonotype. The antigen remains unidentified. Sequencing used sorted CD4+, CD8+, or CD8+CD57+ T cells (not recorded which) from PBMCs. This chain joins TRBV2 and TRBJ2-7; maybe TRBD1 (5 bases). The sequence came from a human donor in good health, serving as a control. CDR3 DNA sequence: TGTGCCAGCAGTGTCCAGGGCCCCTACGAGCAGTACTTC. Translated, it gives CASSVQGPYEQYF.